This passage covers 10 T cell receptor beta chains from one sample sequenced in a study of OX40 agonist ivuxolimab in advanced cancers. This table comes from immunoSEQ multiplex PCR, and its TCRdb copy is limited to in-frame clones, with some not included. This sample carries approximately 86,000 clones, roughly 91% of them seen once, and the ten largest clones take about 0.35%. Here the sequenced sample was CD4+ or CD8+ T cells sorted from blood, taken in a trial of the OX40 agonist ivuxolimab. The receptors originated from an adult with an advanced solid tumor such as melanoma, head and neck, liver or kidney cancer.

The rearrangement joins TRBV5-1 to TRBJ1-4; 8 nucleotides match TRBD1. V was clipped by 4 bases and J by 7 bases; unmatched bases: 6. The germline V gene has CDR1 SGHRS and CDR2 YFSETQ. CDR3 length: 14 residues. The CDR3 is CASSGPGTGEKLFF. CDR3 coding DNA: TGCGCCAGCAGCGGTCCCGGGACAGGTGAAAAACTGTTTTTT.

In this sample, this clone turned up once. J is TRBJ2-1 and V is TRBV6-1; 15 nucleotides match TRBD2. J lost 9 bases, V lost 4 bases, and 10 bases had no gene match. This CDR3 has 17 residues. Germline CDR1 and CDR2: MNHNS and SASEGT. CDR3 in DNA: TGTGCCAGCAGTGGTTCGGGACTAGCGGGAGGCGGAGGTGAGCAGTTCTTC. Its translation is CASSGSGLAGGGGEQFF.

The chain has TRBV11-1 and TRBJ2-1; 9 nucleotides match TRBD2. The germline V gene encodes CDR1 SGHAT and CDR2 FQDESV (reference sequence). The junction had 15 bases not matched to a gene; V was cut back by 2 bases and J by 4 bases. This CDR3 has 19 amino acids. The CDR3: CASSLTPSGGLAAYNEQFF. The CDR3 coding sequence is TGTGCCAGCAGCTTAACACCGTCCGGGGGACTAGCCGCTTACAATGAGCAGTTCTTC.

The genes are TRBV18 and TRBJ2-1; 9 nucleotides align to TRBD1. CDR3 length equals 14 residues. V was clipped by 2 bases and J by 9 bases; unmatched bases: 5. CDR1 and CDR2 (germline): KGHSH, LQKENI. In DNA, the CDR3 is TGTGCCAGCTCACCATTTACAGGGGGCAGTGAGCAGTTCTTC. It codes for CASSPFTGGSEQFF.

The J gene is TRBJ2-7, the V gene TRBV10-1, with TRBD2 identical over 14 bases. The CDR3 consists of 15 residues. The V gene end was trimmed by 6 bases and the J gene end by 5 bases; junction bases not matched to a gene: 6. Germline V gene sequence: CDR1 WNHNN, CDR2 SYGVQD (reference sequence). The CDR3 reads CASRGGTSGRDEQYF. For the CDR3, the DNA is TGCGCCAGCAGGGGGGGGACTAGCGGGAGAGACGAGCAGTACTTC.

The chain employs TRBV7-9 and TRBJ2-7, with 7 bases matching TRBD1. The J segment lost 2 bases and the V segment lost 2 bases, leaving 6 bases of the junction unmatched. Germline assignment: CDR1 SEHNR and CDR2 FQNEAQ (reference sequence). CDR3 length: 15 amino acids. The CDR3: CASSLRGTATYEQYF. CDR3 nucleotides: TGTGCCAGCAGCTTAAGAGGGACAGCCACCTACGAGCAGTACTTC.

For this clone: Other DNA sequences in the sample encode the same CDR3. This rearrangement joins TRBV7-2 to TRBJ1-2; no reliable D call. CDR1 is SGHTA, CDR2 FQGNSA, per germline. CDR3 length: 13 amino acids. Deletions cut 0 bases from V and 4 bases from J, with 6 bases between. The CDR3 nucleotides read TGTGCCAGCAGCTTAGCTCGGGGCTATGGCTACACCTTC. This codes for CASSLARGYGYTF.

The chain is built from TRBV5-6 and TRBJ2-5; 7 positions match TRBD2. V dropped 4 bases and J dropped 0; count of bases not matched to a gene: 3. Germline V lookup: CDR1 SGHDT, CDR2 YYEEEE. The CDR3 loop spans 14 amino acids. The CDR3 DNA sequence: TGTGCCAGCAGCCCCGGACTAGACCAAGAGACCCAGTACTTC. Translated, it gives CASSPGLDQETQYF.

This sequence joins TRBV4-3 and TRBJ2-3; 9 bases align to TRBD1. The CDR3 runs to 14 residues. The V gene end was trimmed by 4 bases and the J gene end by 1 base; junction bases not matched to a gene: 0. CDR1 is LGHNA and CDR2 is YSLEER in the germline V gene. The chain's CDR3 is CASSRDRGTDTQYF. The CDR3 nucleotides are TGCGCCAGCAGCCGGGACAGGGGCACAGATACGCAGTATTTT.

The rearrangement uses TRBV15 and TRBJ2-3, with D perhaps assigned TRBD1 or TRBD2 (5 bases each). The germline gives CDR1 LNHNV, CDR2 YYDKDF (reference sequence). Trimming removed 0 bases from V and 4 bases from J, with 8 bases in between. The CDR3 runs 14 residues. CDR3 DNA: TGTGCCACCAGCAGAGATCGAGGGGCAGATACGCAGTATTTT. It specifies CATSRDRGADTQYF.